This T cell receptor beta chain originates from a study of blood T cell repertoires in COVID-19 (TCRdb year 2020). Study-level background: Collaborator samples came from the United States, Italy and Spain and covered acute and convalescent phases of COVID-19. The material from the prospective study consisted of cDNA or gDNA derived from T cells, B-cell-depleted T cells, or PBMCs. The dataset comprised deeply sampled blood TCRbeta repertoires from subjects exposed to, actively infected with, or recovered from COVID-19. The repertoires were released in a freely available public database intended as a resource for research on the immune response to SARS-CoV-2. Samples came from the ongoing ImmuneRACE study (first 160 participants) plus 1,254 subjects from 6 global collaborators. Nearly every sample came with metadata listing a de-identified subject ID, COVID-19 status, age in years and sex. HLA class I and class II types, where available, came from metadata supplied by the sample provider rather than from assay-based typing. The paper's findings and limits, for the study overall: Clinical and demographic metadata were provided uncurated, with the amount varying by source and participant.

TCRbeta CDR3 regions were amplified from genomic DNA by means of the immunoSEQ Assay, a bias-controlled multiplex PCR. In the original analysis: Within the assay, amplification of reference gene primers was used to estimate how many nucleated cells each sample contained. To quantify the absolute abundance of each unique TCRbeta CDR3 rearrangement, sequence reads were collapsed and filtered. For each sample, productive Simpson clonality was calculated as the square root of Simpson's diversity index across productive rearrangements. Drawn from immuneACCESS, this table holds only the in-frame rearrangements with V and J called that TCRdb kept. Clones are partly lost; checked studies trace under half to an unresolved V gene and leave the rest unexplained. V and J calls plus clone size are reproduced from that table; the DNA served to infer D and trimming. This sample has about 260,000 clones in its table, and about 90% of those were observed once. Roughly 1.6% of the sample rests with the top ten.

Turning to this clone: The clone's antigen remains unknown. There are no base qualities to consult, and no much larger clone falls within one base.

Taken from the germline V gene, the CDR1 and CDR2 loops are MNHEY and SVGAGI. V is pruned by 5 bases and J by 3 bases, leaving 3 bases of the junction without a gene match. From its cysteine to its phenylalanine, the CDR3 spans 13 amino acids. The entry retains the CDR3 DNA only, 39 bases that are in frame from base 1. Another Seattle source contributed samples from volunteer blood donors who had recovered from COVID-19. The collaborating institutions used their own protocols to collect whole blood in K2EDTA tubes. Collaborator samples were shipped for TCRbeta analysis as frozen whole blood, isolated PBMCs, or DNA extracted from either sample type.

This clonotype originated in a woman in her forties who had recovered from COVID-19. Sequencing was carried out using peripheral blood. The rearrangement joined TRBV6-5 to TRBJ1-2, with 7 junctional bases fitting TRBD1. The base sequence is TGTGCCAGCAGTCGCGACAGGGACTATGGCTACACCTTC. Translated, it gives CASSRDRDYGYTF.